The sequence of this TCR beta chain was determined in a study of cytomegalovirus exposure and HLA in healthy donors. The PCR used 60 Vbeta and 13 Jbeta primers. The method was immunoSEQ multiplex PCR; TCRdb's version includes in-frame clones alone and lacks a portion of them. The sample has some 140,000 clones, about four fifths seen once; the top ten hold 7.7%. A remark on this clone: Its antigen is as yet unknown.

With 5 bases clipped from V and 0 bases from J, the junction kept 10 bases outside the gene matches. The CDR3 runs 16 residues. Germline CDR1 MNHEY, CDR2 SMNVEV (reference sequence). Study-level results: Through in vitro validation, three CMV-associated chains were shown to be specific for CMV antigens. With DRB1 most and HLA-C fewest, TCR association rates differed between HLA loci in a later analysis. Most CMV-associated TCR beta chains appeared HLA-restricted in a later analysis.

This TCR was recovered from a man under 40 in good health and CMV-seropositive. The sample was PBMCs. The chain employs TRBV27 and TRBJ2-7; 7 bases agree with TRBD2. The CDR3 DNA sequence: TGTGCCAGCAGTCCCGTGTCAGCGGGAAACTCCTACGAGCAGTACTTC. Protein sequence: CASSPVSAGNSYEQYF.